This T cell receptor beta chain is drawn from a study of blood T cell repertoires in COVID-19. Across the study: Donors in the United States, Italy and Spain gave samples during acute or convalescent COVID-19.

Losses at the gene ends were 5 bases for V and 4 bases for J; bases not matched to a gene: 14. This CDR3 has 16 amino acids. The germline V gene encodes CDR1 LNHDA and CDR2 SQIVND (reference sequence). The protocol was immunoSEQ multiplex PCR, while the TCRdb copy is restricted to in-frame clones and leaves out a portion. The data hold approximately 150,000 clones, with 87% observed a single time. The chain employs TRBV19 and TRBJ2-7; 7 bases are a match to TRBD1. This TCR derives from a human donor in a cohort sampled during active COVID-19. The sequenced sample consisted of peripheral blood. The CDR3 loop is CASSPIRQGGQYEQYF. The CDR3 DNA reads TGTGCCAGTAGTCCAATTCGACAGGGCGGTCAATACGAGCAGTACTTC.